This is a list of T cell receptor beta chains from one sample in a study of shared clonotypes between healthy human individuals. Assay: immunoSEQ multiplex PCR; the TCRdb copy retains only in-frame clones and omits some. The sample lists approximately 1.5 million clones; roughly 98% were seen once. The sample was naive CD4+ T cells sorted from blood. These receptor sequences come from a man under 40 in good health. Each CDR3 is given with its conserved first and last residue. D genes are given only for firm matches. Size is omitted from some rows. Given values are once, few, many or a class for expanded clones.

clone_size j_call d_call v_call cdr3_aa cdr3_nt
NA TRBJ2-3 NA TRBV4-1 CASSQDLRGGRWTDTQYF TGCGCCAGTAGCCAAGATCTTAGGGGGGGGCGTTGGACAGATACGCAGTATTTT
NA TRBJ2-7 TRBD2 TRBV27 CASSPTVRETYEQYF TGTGCCAGCAGTCCCACGGTGCGGGAGACCTACGAGCAGTACTTC
NA TRBJ2-1 NA TRBV5-5 CASKGLSSYNEQFF TGTGCCAGCAAGGGACTCAGCTCCTACAATGAGCAGTTCTTC
NA TRBJ2-1 NA TRBV5-6 CASTPGSRNEQFF TGTGCCAGCACCCCTGGGAGCCGCAATGAGCAGTTCTTC
NA TRBJ2-2 NA TRBV6-1 CASSDVGGPNTGELFF TGTGCCAGCAGTGATGTAGGGGGACCGAACACCGGGGAGCTGTTTTTT
NA TRBJ2-1 TRBD2 TRBV28 CASSYLTSENNEQFF TGTGCCAGCAGTTATCTGACTAGCGAAAACAATGAGCAGTTCTTC
once TRBJ2-1 TRBD2 TRBV10-1 CASSAKLATEQFF TGCGCCAGCAGTGCAAAACTAGCGACTGAGCAGTTCTTC
NA TRBJ1-3 NA TRBV10-3 CAISDFGTPGPGNTIYF TGTGCCATCAGTGACTTCGGGACCCCAGGTCCTGGAAACACCATATATTTT
NA TRBJ2-7 NA TRBV7-2 CATGRIGLPGSEQYF TGTGCCACCGGAAGGATAGGCCTCCCGGGTAGCGAGCAGTACTTC
NA TRBJ2-1 NA TRBV5-1 CASSLGQRNEQFF TGCGCCAGCAGCTTGGGACAAAGGAATGAGCAGTTCTTC
once TRBJ2-7 TRBD1 TRBV6-4 CASRGQDSYYEQYF TGTGCCAGCAGAGGACAGGATTCTTACTACGAGCAGTACTTC
NA TRBJ2-7 NA TRBV18 CASSPDYEQYF TGTGCCAGCTCCCCGGACTACGAGCAGTACTTC
NA TRBJ1-1 NA TRBV6-5 CASSYASVTEAFF TGTGCCAGCAGTTACGCCAGCGTCACTGAAGCTTTCTTT
NA TRBJ2-7 NA TRBV29-1 CSPGVLAGSYEQYF TGCAGCCCTGGCGTCCTAGCCGGCTCCTACGAGCAGTACTTC
NA TRBJ2-1 NA TRBV5-1 CASSLESNNEQFF TGCGCCAGCAGCTTGGAGTCCAACAATGAGCAGTTCTTC
NA TRBJ2-6 NA TRBV19 CASNPVWGPSSGANVLTF TGTGCCAGTAATCCAGTATGGGGTCCAAGCTCTGGGGCCAACGTCCTGACTTTC
NA TRBJ2-1 NA TRBV28 CASSLGGPYNEQFF TGTGCCAGCAGTTTAGGGGGCCCCTACAATGAGCAGTTCTTC
NA TRBJ1-4 NA TRBV5-5 CASSLGGEGEKLFF TGTGCCAGCAGCTTGGGTGGGGAAGGTGAAAAACTGTTTTTT
NA TRBJ2-1 NA TRBV28 CASSLDSYNEQFF TGTGCCAGCAGTTTAGATTCATACAATGAGCAGTTCTTC
once TRBJ2-7 NA TRBV10-2 CASSAPGPHPYEQYF TGCGCCAGCAGTGCGCCGGGTCCCCATCCCTACGAGCAGTACTTC
once TRBJ2-5 NA TRBV9 CASSVVGTSGTQYF TGTGCCAGCAGCGTAGTGGGGACATCTGGGACCCAGTACTTC
NA TRBJ2-1 TRBD1 TRBV2 CASLSTGSHNEQFF TGTGCCAGCCTCTCGACAGGGTCCCACAATGAGCAGTTCTTC
few TRBJ1-5 NA TRBV11-1 CASSLEPGQPQHF TGTGCCAGCAGCTTAGAACCTGGGCAGCCCCAGCATTTT
NA TRBJ1-3 NA TRBV18 CASSPLTALSGNTIYF TGTGCCAGCTCACCCCTGACAGCGCTCTCTGGAAACACCATATATTTT
NA TRBJ1-5 NA TRBV29-1 CSVRQNSNQPQHF TGCAGCGTTCGACAGAATAGCAATCAGCCCCAGCATTTT
NA TRBJ2-7 NA TRBV5-1 CASSQRTGRDEQYF TGCGCCAGCAGCCAACGGACAGGGAGGGACGAGCAGTACTTC
once TRBJ2-7 NA TRBV7-2 CASSLAQTYEQYF TGTGCCAGCAGCTTAGCGCAGACCTACGAGCAGTACTTC
NA TRBJ2-7 NA TRBV21-1 CASSKPSRETYEQYF TGTGCCAGCAGCAAACCCTCGCGGGAGACCTACGAGCAGTACTTC
NA TRBJ2-7 NA TRBV6-1 CASNGRGVNTYEQYF TGTGCCAGCAATGGACGGGGCGTTAATACCTACGAGCAGTACTTC
NA TRBJ2-7 TRBD1 TRBV18 CASSSDRDEQYF TGTGCCAGCTCATCGGACAGGGACGAGCAGTACTTC
NA TRBJ1-1 NA TRBV6-6 CASRDRNTEAFF TGTGCCAGCAGGGACAGGAACACTGAAGCTTTCTTT
NA TRBJ2-7 TRBD1 TRBV5-1 CASSPGTGHYEQYF TGCGCCAGCAGCCCTGGGACAGGCCACTACGAGCAGTACTTC
NA TRBJ1-5 TRBD1 TRBV7-9 CASSVGTGASNQPQHF TGTGCCAGCAGCGTAGGCACAGGGGCTAGCAATCAGCCCCAGCATTTT
NA TRBJ2-1 NA TRBV6-1 CASSTTGSNEQFF TGTGCCAGCAGTACAACAGGGAGCAATGAGCAGTTCTTC
NA TRBJ2-1 TRBD1 TRBV5-1 CASRVGQGAFNEQFF TGCGCCAGCAGAGTAGGACAGGGGGCGTTCAATGAGCAGTTCTTC
NA TRBJ2-1 TRBD2 TRBV29-1 CSVEDLAGVGANEQFF TGCAGCGTTGAAGATCTTGCGGGAGTGGGAGCCAATGAGCAGTTCTTC
NA TRBJ2-3 NA TRBV7-9 CASSPLERDTQYF TGTGCCAGCAGCCCTCTAGAGCGGGATACGCAGTATTTT
NA TRBJ1-2 NA TRBV5-1 CASSLDAGSSYGYTF TGCGCCAGCAGCTTGGATGCAGGAAGCAGCTATGGCTACACCTTC
NA TRBJ2-1 TRBD2 TRBV28 CASRLGTSGRGHEQFF TGTGCCAGCAGGCTAGGGACTAGCGGGAGAGGGCATGAGCAGTTCTTC
NA TRBJ2-1 TRBD2 TRBV4-1 CASSQEGAGGLYNEQFF TGCGCCAGCAGCCAAGAAGGTGCGGGAGGACTCTACAATGAGCAGTTCTTC
NA TRBJ2-7 NA TRBV5-1 CASSFSGSSYEQYF TGCGCCAGCAGTTTTAGCGGAAGCTCCTACGAGCAGTACTTC
NA TRBJ2-7 TRBD1 TRBV5-1 CASSIDRGRSDEQYF TGCGCCAGCAGCATTGACAGGGGAAGGTCTGACGAGCAGTACTTC
NA TRBJ2-7 NA TRBV28 CASSFATYEQYF TGTGCCAGCAGTTTCGCTACCTACGAGCAGTACTTC
NA TRBJ1-1 NA TRBV25-1 CASSALANTEAFF TGTGCCAGCAGTGCTCTGGCGAACACTGAAGCTTTCTTT